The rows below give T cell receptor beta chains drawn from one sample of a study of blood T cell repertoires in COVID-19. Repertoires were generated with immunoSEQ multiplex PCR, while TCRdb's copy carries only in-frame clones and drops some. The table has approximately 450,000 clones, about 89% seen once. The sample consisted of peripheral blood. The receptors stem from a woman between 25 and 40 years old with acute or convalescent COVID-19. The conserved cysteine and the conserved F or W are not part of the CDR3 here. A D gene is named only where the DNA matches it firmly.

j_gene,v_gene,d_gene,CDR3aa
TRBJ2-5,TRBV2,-,ASTKNTYQETQY
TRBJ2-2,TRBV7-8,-,ASRDRITGELF
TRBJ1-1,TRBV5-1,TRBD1,ASSAGTVNTEAF
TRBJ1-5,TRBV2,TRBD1,ASSPHDRGNQPQH
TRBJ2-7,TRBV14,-,ASSQDQPGQETYEQY
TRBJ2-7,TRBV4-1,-,ASSQAPGPYEQY
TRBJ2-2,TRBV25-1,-,ASLSSGNTGELF
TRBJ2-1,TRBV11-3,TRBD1,ASSQGDTGIPEQF
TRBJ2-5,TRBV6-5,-,ASSTGSETQY
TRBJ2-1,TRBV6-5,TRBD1,ASSYGTGRNEQF
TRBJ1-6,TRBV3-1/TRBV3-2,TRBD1,ASSPYASTGQNSPLH
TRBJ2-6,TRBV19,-,ASSVSRANVLT
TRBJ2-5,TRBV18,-,ASSFTQETQY
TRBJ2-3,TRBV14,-,ASSQAGTPNTDTQY
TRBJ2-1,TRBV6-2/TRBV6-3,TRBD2,ASSYSGQAGRAYNEQF
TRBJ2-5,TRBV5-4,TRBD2,ASSLDNLAGGQETQY
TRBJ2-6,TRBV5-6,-,ASSKRGSGANVLT
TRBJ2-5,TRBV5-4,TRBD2,ASSLGATSGGAGETQY
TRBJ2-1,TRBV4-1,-,ASSQGPGRYSYNEQF
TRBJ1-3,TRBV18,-,ASSPGGSPHTIY
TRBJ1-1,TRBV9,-,ASSPSLERNTEAF
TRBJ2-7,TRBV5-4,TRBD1,ASSLAGTGVTYEQY
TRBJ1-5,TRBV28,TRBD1,ASNSPGQTHQPQH
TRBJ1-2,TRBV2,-,ASGDSYGYT
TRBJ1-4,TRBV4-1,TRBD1,ASSQVGQGVGEKLF
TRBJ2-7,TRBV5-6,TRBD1,ASSLDRGLSYEQY
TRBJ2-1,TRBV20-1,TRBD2,SASLLAGGVSSYNEQF
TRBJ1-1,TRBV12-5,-,ASGPDSWNTEAF
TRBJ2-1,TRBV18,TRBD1,ASSPPGQGGNEQF
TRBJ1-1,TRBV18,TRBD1,ASSPRDRGTEAF
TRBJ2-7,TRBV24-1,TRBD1,ATSGPGQGIYEQY
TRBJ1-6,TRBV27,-,ASSFGGSSPLH
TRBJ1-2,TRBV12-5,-,ASGLFRQLGGYT
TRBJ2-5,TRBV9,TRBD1,ASSARQGQETQY
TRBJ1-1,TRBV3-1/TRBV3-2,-,ASSQFPIHTEAF
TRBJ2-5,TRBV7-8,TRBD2,ASSSNLGTREQETQY
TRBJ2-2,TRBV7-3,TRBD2,ASSLIPGLAGNTGELF
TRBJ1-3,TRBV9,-,ASSPRGPDTIY
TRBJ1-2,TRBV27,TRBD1,ASSYRGLAGYGYT
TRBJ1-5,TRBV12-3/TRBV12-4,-,ASSLLGRQPQH
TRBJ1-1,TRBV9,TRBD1,ASSVDRAQLNTEAF
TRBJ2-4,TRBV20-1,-,SAGRGDIQY
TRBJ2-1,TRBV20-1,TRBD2,SATDSGTYNEQF
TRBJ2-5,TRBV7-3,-,ASSGGDKETQY
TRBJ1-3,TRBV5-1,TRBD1,ASSDRDRVNAGNTIY
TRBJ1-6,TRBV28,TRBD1,ASSTRQGSNSPLH
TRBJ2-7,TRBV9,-,ASSGSLIGGVEQY